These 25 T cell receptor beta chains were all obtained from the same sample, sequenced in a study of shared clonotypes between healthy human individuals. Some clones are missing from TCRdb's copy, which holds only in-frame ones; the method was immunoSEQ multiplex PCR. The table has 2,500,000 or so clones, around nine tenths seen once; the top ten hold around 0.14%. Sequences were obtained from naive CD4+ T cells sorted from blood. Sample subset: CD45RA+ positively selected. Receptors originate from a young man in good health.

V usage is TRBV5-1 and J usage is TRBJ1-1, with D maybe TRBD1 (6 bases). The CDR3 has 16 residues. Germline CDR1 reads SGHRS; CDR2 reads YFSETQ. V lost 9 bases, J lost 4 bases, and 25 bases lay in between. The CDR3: CATSPGPMGGGTEAFF. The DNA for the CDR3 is TGCGCCACTTCCCCGGGACCCATGGGAGGGGGCACTGAAGCTTTCTTT.

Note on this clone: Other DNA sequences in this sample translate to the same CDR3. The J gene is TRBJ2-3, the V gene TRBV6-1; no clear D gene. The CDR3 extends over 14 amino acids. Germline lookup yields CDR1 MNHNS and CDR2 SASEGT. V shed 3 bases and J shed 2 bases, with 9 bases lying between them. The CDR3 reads CASSDGRSTDTQYF. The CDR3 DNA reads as TGTGCCAGCAGTGACGGACGGTCCACAGATACGCAGTATTTT.

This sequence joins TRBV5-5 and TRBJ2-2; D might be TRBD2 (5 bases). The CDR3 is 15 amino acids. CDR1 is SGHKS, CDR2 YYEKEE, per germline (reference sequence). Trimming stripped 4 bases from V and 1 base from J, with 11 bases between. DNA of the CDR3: TGTGCCAGCAGCGATCGGGAAATGAACACCGGGGAGCTGTTTTTT. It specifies CASSDREMNTGELFF.

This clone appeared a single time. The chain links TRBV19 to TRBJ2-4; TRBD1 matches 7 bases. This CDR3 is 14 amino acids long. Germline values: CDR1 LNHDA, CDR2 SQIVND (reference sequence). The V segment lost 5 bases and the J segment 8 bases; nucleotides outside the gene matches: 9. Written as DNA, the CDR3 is TGTGCCAGTAGTGTGCCCTACAGGGGCGACATTCAGTACTTC. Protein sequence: CASSVPYRGDIQYF.

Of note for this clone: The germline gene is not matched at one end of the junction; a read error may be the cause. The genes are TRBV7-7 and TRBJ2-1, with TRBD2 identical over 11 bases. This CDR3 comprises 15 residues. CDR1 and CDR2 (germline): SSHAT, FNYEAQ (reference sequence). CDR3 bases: TGTGCTAGCAGTCGTACTAGCGGGAGCTCTTTTGAGCAGTTCTTC. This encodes CASSRTSGSSFEQFF.

DNA for the CDR3: TGTGCCAGCAGCTTAGTCGGGCGGGGTCAGTCAGATACGCAGTATTTT. This gives the protein CASSLVGRGQSDTQYF. The chain uses TRBV11-2 and TRBJ2-3, with D possibly TRBD2 on 6 matching bases. Germline V gene sequence: CDR1 SGHAT, CDR2 FQNNGV. Deletions cut 1 base from V and 4 bases from J, with 15 bases between. The CDR3 is 16 residues long.

The CDR3 nucleotides read TGTGCCAGCAAACCACAGGGGCAAAAACCGGAGACCCAGTACTTC. As protein: CASKPQGQKPETQYF. The chain links TRBV28 to TRBJ2-5; 7 bases are a match to TRBD1. The CDR3 is 15 residues long. The junction had 13 bases not matched to a gene; V was cut back by 7 bases and J by 5 bases. Germline CDR1 reads MDHEN; CDR2 reads SYDVKM.

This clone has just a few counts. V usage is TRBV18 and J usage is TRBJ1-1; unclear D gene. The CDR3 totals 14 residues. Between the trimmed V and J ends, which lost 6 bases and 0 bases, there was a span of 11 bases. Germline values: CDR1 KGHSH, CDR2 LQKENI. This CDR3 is CASSTEAMNTEAFF. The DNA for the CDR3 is TGTGCCAGCTCCACCGAGGCCATGAACACTGAAGCTTTCTTT. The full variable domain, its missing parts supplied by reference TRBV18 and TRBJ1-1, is NAGVMQNPRHLVRRRGQEARLRCSPMKGHSHVYWYRQLPEEGLKFMVYLQKENIIDESGMPKERFSAEFPKEGPSILRIQQVVRGDSAAYFCASSTEAMNTEAFFGQGTRLTVV.

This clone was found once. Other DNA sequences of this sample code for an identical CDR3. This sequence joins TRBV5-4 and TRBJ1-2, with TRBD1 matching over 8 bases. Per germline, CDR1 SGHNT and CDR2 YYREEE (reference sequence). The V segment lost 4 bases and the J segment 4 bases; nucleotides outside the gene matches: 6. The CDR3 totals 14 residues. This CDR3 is CASSPGQGSYGYTF. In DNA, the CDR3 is TGTGCCAGCAGCCCAGGACAGGGTTCCTATGGCTACACCTTC.

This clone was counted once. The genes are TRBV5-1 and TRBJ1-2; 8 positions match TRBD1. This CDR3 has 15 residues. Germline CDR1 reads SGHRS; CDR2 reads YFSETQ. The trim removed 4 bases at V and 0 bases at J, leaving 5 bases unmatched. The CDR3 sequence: CASSPTGVSNYGYTF. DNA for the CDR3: TGCGCCAGCAGCCCGACAGGGGTTTCTAACTATGGCTACACCTTC.

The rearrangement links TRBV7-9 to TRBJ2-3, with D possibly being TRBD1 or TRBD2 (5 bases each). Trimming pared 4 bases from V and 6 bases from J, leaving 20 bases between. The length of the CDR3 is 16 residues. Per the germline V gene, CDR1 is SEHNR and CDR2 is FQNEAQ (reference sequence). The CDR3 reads CASSYTRGPRGDTQYF. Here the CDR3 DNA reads TGTGCCAGCAGCTACACCCGGGGACCGAGAGGGGATACGCAGTATTTT.

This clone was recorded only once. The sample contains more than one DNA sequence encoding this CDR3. CDR3 in DNA: TGTGCCAGCAGCTTAGTGGCCGGTCCCGGGGAGCTGTTTTTT. Its protein is CASSLVAGPGELFF. V and J are TRBV7-2 and TRBJ2-2; D gene ambiguous. CDR3 length: 14 amino acids. The germline V gene encodes CDR1 SGHTA and CDR2 FQGNSA. V lost 1 base to trimming and J lost 6 bases, with 9 bases between them.

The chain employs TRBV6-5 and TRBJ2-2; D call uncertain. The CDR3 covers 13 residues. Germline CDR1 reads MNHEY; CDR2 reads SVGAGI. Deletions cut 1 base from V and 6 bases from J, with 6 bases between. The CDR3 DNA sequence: TGTGCCAGCAGTTACTTGACACCCGGGGAGCTGTTTTTT. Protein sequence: CASSYLTPGELFF.

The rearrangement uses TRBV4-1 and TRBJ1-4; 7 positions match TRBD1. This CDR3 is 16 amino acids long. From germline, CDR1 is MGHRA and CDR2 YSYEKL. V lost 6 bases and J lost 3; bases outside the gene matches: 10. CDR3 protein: CASSIFPDRPNEKLFF. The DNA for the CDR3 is TGCGCCAGCAGTATCTTCCCGGACAGGCCTAATGAAAAACTGTTTTTT.

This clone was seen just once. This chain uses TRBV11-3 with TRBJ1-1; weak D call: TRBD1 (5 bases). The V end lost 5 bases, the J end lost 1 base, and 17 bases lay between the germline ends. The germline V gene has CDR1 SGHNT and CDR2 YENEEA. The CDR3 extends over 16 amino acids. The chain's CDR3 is CASSAHSQGRNTEAFF. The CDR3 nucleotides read TGTGCCAGCAGCGCCCACTCCCAGGGACGGAACACTGAAGCTTTCTTT.

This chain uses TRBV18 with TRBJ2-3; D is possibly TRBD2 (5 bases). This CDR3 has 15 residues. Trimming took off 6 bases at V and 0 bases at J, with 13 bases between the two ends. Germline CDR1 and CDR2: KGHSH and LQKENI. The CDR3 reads CASSPDYASTDTQYF. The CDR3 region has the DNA TGTGCCAGCTCTCCCGACTACGCGAGCACAGATACGCAGTATTTT.

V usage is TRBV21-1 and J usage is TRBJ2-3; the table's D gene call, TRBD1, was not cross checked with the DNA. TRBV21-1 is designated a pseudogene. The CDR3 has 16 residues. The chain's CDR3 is CASSKLPGMGPDTQYF. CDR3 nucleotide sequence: TGTGCCAGCAGCAAATTACCAGGGATGGGCCCCGATACGCAGTATTTT.

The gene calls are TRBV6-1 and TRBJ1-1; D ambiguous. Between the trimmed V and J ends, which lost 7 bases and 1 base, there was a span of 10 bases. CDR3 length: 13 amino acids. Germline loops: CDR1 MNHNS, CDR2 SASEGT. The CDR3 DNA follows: TGTGCCAGCACGTCCCGGGGGAACACTGAAGCTTTCTTT. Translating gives CASTSRGNTEAFF.

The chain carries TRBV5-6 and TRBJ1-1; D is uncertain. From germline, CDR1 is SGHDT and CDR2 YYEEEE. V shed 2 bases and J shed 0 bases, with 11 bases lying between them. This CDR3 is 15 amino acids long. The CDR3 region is CASSLSLGMNTEAFF. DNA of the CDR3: TGTGCCAGCAGCTTATCTTTGGGGATGAACACTGAAGCTTTCTTT.

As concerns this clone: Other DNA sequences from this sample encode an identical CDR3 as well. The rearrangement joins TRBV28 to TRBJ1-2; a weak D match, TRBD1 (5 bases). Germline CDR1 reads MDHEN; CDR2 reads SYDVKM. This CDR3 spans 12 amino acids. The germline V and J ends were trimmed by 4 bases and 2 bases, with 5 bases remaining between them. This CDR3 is CASSSGNYGYTF. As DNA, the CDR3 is TGTGCCAGCAGTTCAGGGAACTATGGCTACACCTTC.

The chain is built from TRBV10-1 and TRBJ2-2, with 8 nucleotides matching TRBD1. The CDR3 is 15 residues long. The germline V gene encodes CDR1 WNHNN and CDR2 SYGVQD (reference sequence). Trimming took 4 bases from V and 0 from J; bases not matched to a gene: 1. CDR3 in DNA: TGCGCCAGCAGTGGGGACAGGACGAACACCGGGGAGCTGTTTTTT. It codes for CASSGDRTNTGELFF.

The CDR3 DNA is TGTGCCAGCAGCCGCTCGATAGCGGGAGGCAATGAGCAGTTCTTC. It is translated as CASSRSIAGGNEQFF. This rearrangement joins TRBV2 to TRBJ2-1; TRBD2 matches 10 bases. V was pared by 6 bases and J by 6 bases, with 8 bases of the junction left unmatched. The CDR3 loop spans 15 amino acids. Per the germline V gene, CDR1 is SNHLY and CDR2 is FYNNEI. Using reference TRBV2 and TRBJ2-1 for the parts outside the CDR3, the full variable domain is EPEVTQTPSHQVTQMGQEVILRCVPISNHLYFYWYRQILGQKVEFLVSFYNNEISEKSEIFDDQFSVERPDGSNFTLKIRSTKLEDSAMYFCASSRSIAGGNEQFFGPGTRLTVL.

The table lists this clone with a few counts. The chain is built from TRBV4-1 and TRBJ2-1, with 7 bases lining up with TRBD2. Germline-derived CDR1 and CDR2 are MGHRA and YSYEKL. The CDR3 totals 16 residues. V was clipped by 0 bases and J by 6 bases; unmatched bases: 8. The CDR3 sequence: CASSQDLTAGFNEQFF. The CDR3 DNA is TGCGCCAGCAGCCAAGATCTAACAGCGGGGTTCAATGAGCAGTTCTTC.

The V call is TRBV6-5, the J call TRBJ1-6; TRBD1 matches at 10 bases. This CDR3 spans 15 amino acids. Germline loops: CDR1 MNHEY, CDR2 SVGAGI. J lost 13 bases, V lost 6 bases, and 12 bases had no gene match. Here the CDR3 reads CASSISRDRGNPLHF. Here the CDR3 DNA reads TGTGCCAGCAGCATCAGCCGGGACAGGGGTAATCCCCTCCACTTT.

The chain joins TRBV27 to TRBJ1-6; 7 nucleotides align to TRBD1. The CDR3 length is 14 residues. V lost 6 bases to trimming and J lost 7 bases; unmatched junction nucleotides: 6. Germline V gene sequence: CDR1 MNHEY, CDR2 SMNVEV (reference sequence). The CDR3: CASRGDSWNSPLHF. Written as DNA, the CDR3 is TGTGCCAGCAGGGGGGACAGTTGGAATTCACCCCTCCACTTT.